This TCR beta chain was identified during a study of shared clonotypes between healthy human individuals. Across the whole study: CD4 naive and CD4 memory each took three plates per donor, while CD8 naive took two and CD8 memory one.

Whole-study findings and limits: A reduction in generation probabilities was seen for non-shared clonotypes relative to those shared by all four donors. Sampling included only blood; tissue repertoires likely differ.

TCRdb's table, derived via immunoSEQ multiplex PCR, lists solely in-frame clones and lacks some. The sample yields 2 million to 2.5 million clones, about 93% seen once. Germline loops: CDR1 MRHNA, CDR2 SNTAGT. With 5 bases clipped from V and 1 base from J, the junction kept 7 bases outside the gene matches. The CDR3 is 16 residues long. As for this clone: The antigen remains unidentified.

In the naive CD8 group, cells lacked CD45RO and were positively selected for CCR7, so terminally differentiated effector memory CD45RA+ cells were left out. Those who donated, Caucasian adults without exception, all lived in Nashville, Tennessee. The specimen was naive CD8+ T cells from PBMCs. This chain uses TRBV6-4 with TRBJ2-2, with TRBD1 matching 7 bases. This sequence originates from a man younger than 35 in good health. Some clones in this sample may be carry-over from other donors' samples. CDR3 amino acids: CASSHETGWNTGELFF. The CDR3 DNA reads as TGTGCCAGCAGTCATGAGACAGGGTGGAACACCGGGGAGCTGTTTTTT.